The 20 T cell receptor beta chains given below trace back to one sample, sequenced in a study of blood T cell repertoires in COVID-19. The data were produced by immunoSEQ multiplex PCR, yet TCRdb's version contains in-frame clones alone and is incomplete. Of a few hundred thousand clones listed, around nine tenths are singletons. The source material was PBMCs or T cells enriched from blood (not recorded which). The receptors stem from a woman aged 50 to 60 who had recovered from COVID-19.

CDR3: CASSSGTEYGYTF. The CDR3 DNA follows: TGTGCCAGCAGCTCCGGGACAGAGTATGGCTACACCTTC. V usage is TRBV28 and J usage is TRBJ1-2; 7 bases agree with TRBD1. V dropped 6 bases and J dropped 5; count of bases not matched to a gene: 6. The CDR3 is 13 residues long. CDR1 is MDHEN, CDR2 SYDVKM, per germline.

This rearrangement joins TRBV6-5 to TRBJ2-1, with TRBD2 matching 9 bases. The V gene end was trimmed by 6 bases and the J gene end by 1 base; junction bases not matched to a gene: 4. The CDR3 is 15 amino acids. CDR1 MNHEY and CDR2 SVGAGI come from the germline V gene. This CDR3 is CASSRSGRSYNEQFF. CDR3 sequence (DNA): TGTGCCAGCAGCAGGAGCGGGAGGTCCTACAATGAGCAGTTCTTC.

V is TRBV6-2 or TRBV6-3 and J is TRBJ2-7; the D is unclear. CDR1 is MNHEY and CDR2 is SVGEGT in the germline V gene. The CDR3 extends over 14 amino acids. V lost 2 bases to trimming and J lost 4 bases, with 12 bases between them. Here the CDR3 DNA reads TGTGCCAGCAGTTACAAGTCTGGTAGATACGAGCAGTACTTC. Protein sequence: CASSYKSGRYEQYF.

This chain links TRBV6-5 with TRBJ1-2; no clear D. The germline gives CDR1 MNHEY, CDR2 SVGAGI. Trimming took off 5 bases at V and 3 bases at J, with 10 bases between the two ends. This CDR3 has 13 residues. CDR3 region: CASSQADDYGYTF. Written as DNA, the CDR3 is TGTGCCAGCAGTCAGGCTGATGACTATGGCTACACCTTC.

The gene calls are TRBV6-1 and TRBJ1-2, with D uncertain. Looked up from germline, CDR1 is MNHNS and CDR2 is SASEGT. This CDR3 has 13 residues. V was clipped by 0 bases and J by 5 bases, with 7 bases between them. CDR3 protein: CASSEATHYGYTF. CDR3 nucleotide sequence: TGTGCCAGCAGTGAAGCGACACATTATGGCTACACCTTC.

This clone was counted only a few times. The chain joins TRBV5-4 to TRBJ2-1; 7 positions agree with TRBD1. The CDR3 runs to 14 residues. CDR1 is SGHNT and CDR2 is YYREEE in the germline V gene (reference sequence). V shed 4 bases, J shed 3 bases, and the junction held 4 bases outside the gene matches. The CDR3 region is CASSPGGFYNEQFF. Here the CDR3 DNA reads TGTGCCAGCAGCCCAGGGGGTTTCTACAATGAGCAGTTCTTC.

DNA of the CDR3: TGCGCCAGCAGCCCACAGGGCGGGTTACGGGCTTTCTTT. Amino acid sequence: CASSPQGGLRAFF. This chain joins TRBV4-1 and TRBJ1-1, with D tentatively TRBD1 (6 bases). This CDR3 is built from 13 residues. Trimming removed 4 bases from V and 11 bases from J, with 17 bases in between. The germline V gene encodes CDR1 MGHRA and CDR2 YSYEKL.

The genes are TRBV5-1 and TRBJ2-7, with D possibly TRBD1 on 6 matching bases. This CDR3 has 14 amino acids. Germline V gene lookup returns CDR1 SGHRS and CDR2 YFSETQ. V lost 1 base, J lost 4 bases, and 12 bases lay in between. The CDR3 loop is CASSLNRVAYEQYF. The CDR3 region has the DNA TGCGCCAGCAGCTTGAACAGGGTAGCGTACGAGCAGTACTTC.

This chain joins TRBV4-1 and TRBJ1-2; weak D call: TRBD1 (5 bases). Deletions cut 1 base from V and 7 bases from J, with 16 bases between. The CDR3 has 15 amino acids. CDR1 MGHRA and CDR2 YSYEKL come from the germline V gene. The DNA for the CDR3 is TGCGCCAGCAGCCAAGTCGTGGTCCGAAGGGGTGGCTACACCTTC. Its translation: CASSQVVVRRGGYTF.

The chain combines TRBV5-1 with TRBJ2-1; D is ambiguous. CDR1 SGHRS and CDR2 YFSETQ come from the germline V gene. V was cut by 0 bases and J by 7 bases, with 11 bases left in between. The CDR3 extends over 14 amino acids. For the CDR3, the DNA is TGCGCCAGCAGCTTGGCCGCCAGTGTGAATGAGCAGTTCTTC. This translates into CASSLAASVNEQFF. The full variable domain, in which reference TRBV5-1 and TRBJ2-1 provide the parts outside the CDR3, is KAGVTQTPRYLIKTRGQQVTLSCSPISGHRSVSWYQQTPGQGLQFLFEYFSETQRNKGNFPGRFSGRQFSNSRSEMNVSTLELGDSALYLCASSLAASVNEQFFGPGTRLTVL.

The rearrangement uses TRBV4-1 and TRBJ1-5; D is uncertain. The germline gives CDR1 MGHRA, CDR2 YSYEKL. With 1 base removed from V and 3 bases from J, the gap between germline ends came to 7 bases. The CDR3 sequence is 14 residues long. The DNA for the CDR3 is TGCGCCAGCAGCCAAGTAGACAACAATCAGCCCCAGCATTTT. It is translated as CASSQVDNNQPQHF.

The rearrangement uses TRBV27 and TRBJ2-5, with 8 bases fitting TRBD1. V lost 6 bases, J lost 5 bases, and 8 bases stayed unmatched. CDR1 and CDR2 from the germline V gene are MNHEY and SMNVEV (reference sequence). There are 14 residues in the CDR3. The CDR3 sequence: CASSDRGWGETQYF. CDR3 DNA: TGTGCCAGCAGCGACAGGGGATGGGGTGAGACCCAGTACTTC.

The V gene is TRBV15, the J gene TRBJ2-2; 9 nucleotides line up with TRBD1. CDR3 length equals 17 residues. The V segment lost 0 bases and the J segment 10 bases; nucleotides outside the gene matches: 12. Germline V lookup: CDR1 LNHNV, CDR2 YYDKDF (reference sequence). CDR3 amino acids: CATSRDGDRVSPEELFF. As DNA, the CDR3 is TGTGCCACCAGCAGAGATGGGGACAGGGTTTCACCTGAGGAGCTGTTTTTT.

V gene TRBV7-6 combines with J gene TRBJ2-1, with D possibly TRBD2 on 6 matching bases. The CDR3 is 17 amino acids. The V end was cut by 0 bases, the J end by 0 bases, with 12 bases between. Germline CDR1 and CDR2: SGHVS and FNYEAQ. The CDR3 sequence: CASSLAEGFGSYNEQFF. Here the CDR3 DNA reads TGTGCCAGCAGCTTAGCGGAGGGATTCGGCTCCTACAATGAGCAGTTCTTC.

The chain combines TRBV4-1 with TRBJ1-1; D is unresolved. The CDR3 consists of 11 residues. Germline CDR1 and CDR2: MGHRA and YSYEKL. V shed 1 base and J shed 10 bases, with 7 bases lying between them. The CDR3 DNA follows: TGCGCCAGCAGCCAAGGGCCTAGAGCTTTCTTT. Translated, it gives CASSQGPRAFF.

This chain connects TRBV28 to TRBJ2-7; 11 bases match TRBD1. Germline CDR1 and CDR2: MDHEN and SYDVKM. The trim removed 4 bases at V and 4 bases at J, leaving 3 bases unmatched. This CDR3 has 14 residues. The CDR3 sequence: CASSWTGGIYEQYF. DNA of the CDR3: TGTGCCAGCAGTTGGACAGGGGGCATTTACGAGCAGTACTTC.

The V and J genes are TRBV19 and TRBJ1-2; D perhaps matches TRBD1 (5 bases). The CDR3 spans 16 residues. The V gene lost 3 bases and the J gene lost 7 bases, with 21 bases spanning the gap. Germline CDR1 is LNHDA and CDR2 is SQIVND (reference sequence). This CDR3 is CASSIHNQVLDSGYTF. CDR3 bases: TGTGCCAGTAGTATCCACAACCAGGTCCTCGACAGTGGCTACACCTTC.

This clone was found once. The V call is TRBV12-3 or TRBV12-4, the J call TRBJ1-2; no reliable D call. The CDR3 runs 10 residues. V lost 8 bases and J 3 bases, leaving 4 bases between the germline ends. The CDR3 region has the DNA TGTGCCAGCGGAGACTATGGCTACACCTTC. Translated: CASGDYGYTF.

The gene calls are TRBV5-1 and TRBJ1-4, with TRBD1 as a possible D gene (5 bases). Germline loops: CDR1 SGHRS, CDR2 YFSETQ. The CDR3 consists of 14 residues. V was pared by 4 bases and J by 5 bases, with 12 bases between. The CDR3 loop is CASSPGHQNEKLFF. The CDR3 DNA reads as TGCGCCAGCAGCCCCGGACACCAGAATGAAAAACTGTTTTTT.

The chain uses TRBV4-2 and TRBJ2-3, with D perhaps TRBD2 (7 bases). Trimming took off 4 bases at V and 5 bases at J, with 25 bases between the two ends. Germline CDR1 is LGHNA and CDR2 is YNFKEQ. This CDR3 is built from 18 residues. Written as DNA, the CDR3 is TGTGCCAGCAGCCCGAGGGGGGGGCGAGGCCCTCGGCAAGATACGCAGTATTTT. It is translated as CASSPRGGRGPRQDTQYF.